These T cell receptor beta chains were read from a single sample in a study of STAT3 mutations in large granular lymphocyte leukemia. Here immunoSEQ multiplex PCR was the method, and the copy in TCRdb shows in-frame clones only, minus some. The sample holds fewer than 7,500 clones; about 32% are singletons and the top ten take about a sixth. The sample consisted of peripheral blood mononuclear cells. These TCRs come from a woman in her 40s with T-cell large granular lymphocyte leukemia. Some clones in this sample may be carry-over from other donors' samples. The CDR3 runs from the conserved cysteine through the conserved F or W. D genes are given only for firm matches. Size is stated for part of the rows, as once, few or many counts, or as a class when the clone is expanded.

CDR3nt	CDR3aa	v_gene	j_gene	abundance	d_gene
TGTGCCACCAGCAGTACTAGCGGGAGGAGTGAGCAGTACTTC	CATSSTSGRSEQYF	TRBV15	TRBJ2-7	-	TRBD2
TGTGCCAGCAGCCAGGGTTTACAGGGCAACTATGGCTACACCTTC	CASSQGLQGNYGYTF	TRBV4-2	TRBJ1-2	-	-
TGTGCCAGCAGCTTTGAGCCAGCGGGAGTCAAAACCGGGGAGCTGTTTTTT	CASSFEPAGVKTGELFF	TRBV12-1	TRBJ2-2	few	-
TGTGCTAGTGGGGGGACAGGGCCACCTCGTAACTATGGCTACACCTTC	CASGGTGPPRNYGYTF	TRBV12-5	TRBJ1-2	-	TRBD1
TGTGCCAGCAGCAGGACAGTTGAAGCTTTCTTT	CASSRTVEAFF	TRBV7-2	TRBJ1-1	once	-
TGTGCCAGCAGCTCCCCACTAGCGGGAGAAAGGTACGAGCAGTACTTC	CASSSPLAGERYEQYF	TRBV7-9	TRBJ2-7	few	TRBD2
TGTGCCAGCAGAGCCACAGGGACTGAGCACTATGGCTACACCTTC	CASRATGTEHYGYTF	TRBV28	TRBJ1-2	-	-
TGTGCCAGCAGTCCGCCGGGGTGGGGGGGATTCTCCTACGAGCAGTACTTC	CASSPPGWGGFSYEQYF	TRBV28	TRBJ2-7	medium-sized	TRBD2
TGTGCCAGCTTAAACACGAATCTCCCCTACGAGCAGTACTTC	CASLNTNLPYEQYF	TRBV5-6	TRBJ2-7	few	-
TGCAGTGCTGGAGCATACACTGAAGCTTTCTTT	CSAGAYTEAFF	TRBV20-1	TRBJ1-1	few	-
TGTGCCAGCAGCTTATACGCCCTAGCCGCAGATACGCAGTATTTT	CASSLYALAADTQYF	TRBV7-2	TRBJ2-3	-	-
TGTGCCAGCAGCCTCGATCTGGGGTTTTCAACGGTGCAGTACTTC	CASSLDLGFSTVQYF	TRBV13	TRBJ2-7	few	-
TGTGCCAGCAGCACTCAGGGGCCCAACACTGAAGCTTTCTTT	CASSTQGPNTEAFF	TRBV4-2	TRBJ1-1	few	-
TGTGCCAGCAGCACCAGGACAGTTTACGAGCAGTACTTC	CASSTRTVYEQYF	TRBV7-9	TRBJ2-7	few	-
TGTGCCTGGAGTGGTGGGACGTCAGCCTACGAGCAGTACTTC	CAWSGGTSAYEQYF	TRBV30	TRBJ2-7	-	-
TGTGCCAGTCGAGGGGGGTCTAATAATTCACCCCTCCACTTT	CASRGGSNNSPLHF	TRBV6-5	TRBJ1-6	-	-
TGTGCCAGCAGTTACACCACGACAGGGTTCTATGGCTACACCTTC	CASSYTTTGFYGYTF	TRBV6-5	TRBJ1-2	-	TRBD1
TGTGCCAGCAGCCTGTGGCCCGAGGGCCGGGAAGCTTTCTTT	CASSLWPEGREAFF	TRBV5-6	TRBJ1-1	-	-
TGTGCCAGTAGAGGGGGACAGGGGGACTATGGCTACACCTTC	CASRGGQGDYGYTF	TRBV19	TRBJ1-2	-	TRBD1
TGTGCCAGCAGCGTAGGTATGAGGGTCCGTATCACAGATACGCAGTATTTT	CASSVGMRVRITDTQYF	TRBV9	TRBJ2-3	-	-
TGTGCCAGCAGTTGGATGGGGGGACTAGCGGGAGACCACGAGCAGTACTTC	CASSWMGGLAGDHEQYF	TRBV7-9	TRBJ2-7	-	TRBD2
TGTGCCAGCAGTTTGACCGGGACAGGGGGAGAGACCCAGTACTTC	CASSLTGTGGETQYF	TRBV6-5	TRBJ2-5	few	TRBD1
TGCGCCAGCAGCAGGCGACACGACCCTCCCTACGAGCAGTACTTC	CASSRRHDPPYEQYF	TRBV5-1	TRBJ2-7	-	-
TGTGCCAGCAGTGAAGCTGGGGGGGGCAATCAGCCCCAGCATTTT	CASSEAGGGNQPQHF	TRBV6-1	TRBJ1-5	once	-
TGTGCCAGCAGCTCCGGGTTAGGGGCGGGAGGCGACGAGCAGTACTTC	CASSSGLGAGGDEQYF	TRBV7-9	TRBJ2-7	-	TRBD2
TGCGCCAGCAGTTACGGATGGGAGGAAAGACGAGGCTACACCTTC	CASSYGWEERRGYTF	TRBV5-1	TRBJ1-2	few	-
TGTGCCAGCAGCCAAACGGAGGGACTAGCGGGAGGCGAGCAGTACTTC	CASSQTEGLAGGEQYF	TRBV4-2	TRBJ2-7	-	TRBD2
TGTGCCAGCAGCTTTCGACAGACGGGGGGAAACACCATATATTTT	CASSFRQTGGNTIYF	TRBV13	TRBJ1-3	-	-
TGTGCCAGCAGCGTACGCGGGGGGGCCTCCAACACCGGGGAGCTGTTTTTT	CASSVRGGASNTGELFF	TRBV9	TRBJ2-2	-	TRBD2
TGTGCCAGCAGTTACTCCAGGGGGAATGGAAACACCATATATTTT	CASSYSRGNGNTIYF	TRBV6-5	TRBJ1-3	-	TRBD1
TGCGCCAGCAGCTTGGGGAGAAAGAACACTGAAGCTTTCTTT	CASSLGRKNTEAFF	TRBV5-1	TRBJ1-1	-	-
TGTGCCAGTAGGCCCGAAACCGGGACAGGACAAGGCGAGCAGTACTTC	CASRPETGTGQGEQYF	TRBV19	TRBJ2-7	few	TRBD1
TGTGCCAGCAGCTTTGGAACAATAAGGGCAGGCGAGCAGTACTTC	CASSFGTIRAGEQYF	TRBV5-8	TRBJ2-7	few	-
TGCGCCAGCAGCCAAGATATATTTGGGACTAGCGTGAAGTACAATGAGCAGTTCTTC	CASSQDIFGTSVKYNEQFF	TRBV4-3	TRBJ2-1	-	TRBD2
TGTGCCAGCAGCAAAGAGGGCCTAGACCACACAGATACGCAGTATTTT	CASSKEGLDHTDTQYF	TRBV21-1	TRBJ2-3	-	-
TGTGCCAGCAGCTTAGAGGGGGGTCGAAGCACTGAAGCTTTCTTT	CASSLEGGRSTEAFF	TRBV7-9	TRBJ1-1	-	-
TGTGCCAGCAGCTTTGTTGACAGGGGGAACACTGAAGCTTTCTTT	CASSFVDRGNTEAFF	TRBV7-2	TRBJ1-1	-	TRBD1
TGCGCCAGCAGCTTGGATGGGAGGTGGAACACTGAAGCTTTCTTT	CASSLDGRWNTEAFF	TRBV5-1	TRBJ1-1	-	-
TGTGCCAGCAGTTCTGGGGGGGACCCCTACGAGCAGTACTTC	CASSSGGDPYEQYF	TRBV28	TRBJ2-7	-	TRBD2
TGTGCCAGCAGCGTAGGTTCGGAAGAGGATACGCAGTATTTT	CASSVGSEEDTQYF	TRBV9	TRBJ2-3	large	-